The following is a T cell receptor (beta chain) sequence with its context. Its cognate antigen is unknown. Possible read error: a much larger clone is one base away. Previously described methods and listed TCR primers were used for bulk TCR libraries. TCRdb redid the calling of the PCR reads with MiXCR, one entry per CDR3 protein. This sample has some 100,000 distinct CDR3 sequences, with roughly a third found just once. This entry comes from a study of molecular identifiers for immune sequencing clone quantification. Study-wide points: The study found clones above 20 RNA copies held over 99% of effector molecules and under 1% in naive cells.

A CD8+CD4-CCR7+CD45RA+ gate was used to sort naive CD8 T cells. CDR3 length equals 16 residues. Per the germline V gene, CDR1 is SGDLS and CDR2 is YYNGEE. This receptor was identified in a human donor in good health. Some libraries in this study had Jurkat cell RNA spiked in. Material for sequencing was naive CD8+ T cells from blood, with Jurkat cell RNA spiked in. Subset noted: FACS-sorted CD8+CD4-CCR7+CD45RA+ naive T cells. The V call is TRBV9, the J call TRBJ1-4, with 9 bases aligning to TRBD1. The CDR3 loop is CASSLHPGQGNEKLLF. The DNA for the CDR3 is TGTGCCAGCAGCCTCCATCCGGGACAGGGAAATGAAAAACTGTTATTT.